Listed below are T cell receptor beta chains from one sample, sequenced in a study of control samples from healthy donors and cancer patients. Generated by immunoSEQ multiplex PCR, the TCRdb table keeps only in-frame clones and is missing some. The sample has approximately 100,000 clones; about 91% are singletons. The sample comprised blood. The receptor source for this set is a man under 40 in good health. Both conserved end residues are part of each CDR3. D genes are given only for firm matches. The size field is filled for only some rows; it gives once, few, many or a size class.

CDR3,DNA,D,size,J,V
CASSLFPSGTYSYEQYF,TGTGCCAGCAGCTTATTCCCTAGCGGGACGTACTCCTACGAGCAGTACTTC,TRBD2,.,TRBJ2-7,TRBV5-4
CASSVGRLNYGYTF,TGTGCCAGCAGTGTCGGGCGGTTGAACTATGGCTACACCTTC,.,.,TRBJ1-2,TRBV2
CASSDPGQLYF,TGTGCCAGCAGTGACCCGGGACAGTTGTACTTC,TRBD1,.,TRBJ2-7,TRBV25-1
CASSPQETQYF,TGTGCCAGCTCACCTCAAGAGACCCAGTACTTC,.,.,TRBJ2-5,TRBV18
CSALKNIQYF,TGCAGTGCCCTCAAGAACATTCAGTACTTC,.,.,TRBJ2-4,TRBV20-1
CASSYPPGAEGGYEQYF,TGTGCCAGCAGCTATCCCCCCGGGGCGGAGGGAGGCTACGAGCAGTACTTC,.,.,TRBJ2-7,TRBV7-9
CASSLKSTGGTEAFF,TGTGCCAGCAGCTTAAAGTCGACAGGGGGTACTGAAGCTTTCTTT,TRBD1,few,TRBJ1-1,TRBV7-9
CAISESAGANYGYTF,TGTGCCATCAGTGAGTCCGCAGGAGCTAACTATGGCTACACCTTC,.,.,TRBJ1-2,TRBV10-3
CASSEYWTSRGEQYF,TGTGCCAGCAGTGAATATTGGACTAGCCGAGGCGAGCAGTACTTC,TRBD2,.,TRBJ2-7,TRBV25-1
CASSLVAGTSGMQFF,TGTGCCAGCAGCTTAGTCGCCGGGACTAGCGGAATGCAGTTCTTC,TRBD2,.,TRBJ2-1,TRBV11-3
CASSIGLAGAYNEQFF,TGTGCCAGTAGTATAGGACTAGCGGGAGCCTACAATGAGCAGTTCTTC,TRBD2,.,TRBJ2-1,TRBV19
CASSPSAREMTYEQYF,TGTGCCAGCAGCCCCTCCGCCCGGGAAATGACCTACGAGCAGTACTTC,.,.,TRBJ2-7,TRBV7-2
CASSEQGNTEAFF,TGTGCCAGCAGCGAGCAGGGGAACACTGAAGCTTTCTTT,.,.,TRBJ1-1,TRBV6-2/TRBV6-3
CASSPFSTDTQYF,TGTGCCAGCTCTCCGTTCAGCACAGATACGCAGTATTTT,.,.,TRBJ2-3,TRBV12-3/TRBV12-4
CASSFPRSSGGNTGELFF,TGTGCCAGCAGCTTCCCGAGGTCTAGCGGGGGGAACACCGGGGAGCTGTTTTTT,TRBD2,.,TRBJ2-2,TRBV7-9
CASSLSPRTDYEQYF,TGTGCCAGCAGCTTAAGTCCAAGGACAGACTACGAGCAGTACTTC,.,.,TRBJ2-7,TRBV13
CASSYGLVGYNEQFF,TGTGCCAGCAGTTACGGTCTAGTTGGCTACAATGAGCAGTTCTTC,.,.,TRBJ2-1,TRBV6-5
CASSSGLAGLGDEQYF,TGTGCCAGCAGCTCAGGACTAGCGGGATTGGGGGACGAGCAGTACTTC,TRBD2,.,TRBJ2-7,TRBV11-2
CASSAGQLYEQYF,TGTGCCAGCAGCGCGGGACAGCTCTACGAGCAGTACTTC,.,.,TRBJ2-7,TRBV7-9
CSVERQGAETQYF,TGCAGCGTTGAGCGGCAGGGGGCCGAGACCCAGTACTTC,TRBD1,.,TRBJ2-5,TRBV29-1
CASSSADHNYGYTF,TGTGCCAGCAGTTCTGCGGACCATAACTATGGCTACACCTTC,.,.,TRBJ1-2,TRBV27
CASSPKKRESVRGQYF,TGTGCCAGCAGCCCCAAGAAGCGGGAGAGCGTTCGGGGGCAGTACTTC,TRBD2,.,TRBJ2-7,TRBV5-6
CASRAGTGESQPQHF,TGTGCCAGCAGGGCAGGGACAGGGGAGAGTCAGCCCCAGCATTTT,TRBD1,.,TRBJ1-5,TRBV6-5
CASSYPARNTEAFF,TGTGCCAGCAGTTATCCAGCAAGAAACACTGAAGCTTTCTTT,.,.,TRBJ1-1,TRBV6-2/TRBV6-3
CASSTGRYSNQPQHF,TGTGCCAGTAGTACGGGACGGTATAGCAATCAGCCCCAGCATTTT,.,.,TRBJ1-5,TRBV19
CASSLYRQGGSFNIQYF,TGTGCCAGCAGTTTATACCGACAGGGGGGGTCTTTCAACATTCAGTACTTC,TRBD1,.,TRBJ2-4,TRBV27
CAIRETGADQPQHF,TGTGCCATCAGAGAGACAGGGGCGGATCAGCCCCAGCATTTT,TRBD1,few,TRBJ1-5,TRBV10-3
CASSPQISQETQYF,TGTGCCAGCAGCCCCCAGATTTCTCAAGAGACCCAGTACTTC,.,.,TRBJ2-5,TRBV5-4
CASTRVVDSNQPQHF,TGTGCCAGCACCCGGGTGGTTGATAGCAATCAGCCCCAGCATTTT,.,.,TRBJ1-5,TRBV28
CASSLMEGTANQPQHF,TGTGCCAGCAGTTTAATGGAAGGGACAGCGAATCAACCCCAGCATTTT,TRBD1,.,TRBJ1-5,TRBV28
CTAQADSYEQYF,TGCACCGCCCAGGCAGACTCCTACGAGCAGTACTTC,.,.,TRBJ2-7,TRBV29-1
CASSYSVGSNQPQHF,TGTGCCAGCAGTTACTCCGTCGGTAGCAATCAGCCCCAGCATTTT,.,.,TRBJ1-5,TRBV6-5
CASSPVAGTSGIQETQYF,TGTGCCAGCTCCCCCGTAGCGGGGACTAGCGGGATCCAAGAGACCCAGTACTTC,TRBD2,.,TRBJ2-5,TRBV18
CATSEGYSNQPQHF,TGTGCCACCAGTGAAGGGTATAGCAATCAGCCCCAGCATTTT,.,.,TRBJ1-5,TRBV24-1
CASSQDLVPGARGYTF,TGTGCCAGCAGCCAAGATCTTGTCCCGGGGGCGAGGGGCTACACCTTC,.,.,TRBJ1-2,TRBV3-1/TRBV3-2
CASSQETSGPETQYF,TGCGCCAGCAGCCAAGAGACTAGCGGGCCAGAGACCCAGTACTTC,TRBD2,.,TRBJ2-5,TRBV4-1
CASSLVGAGYEQYF,TGTGCCAGCAGCTTGGTAGGGGCGGGGTACGAGCAGTACTTC,.,.,TRBJ2-7,TRBV5-8
CASSQAPGQGDSEQYF,TGTGCCAGCAGCCAGGCGCCGGGACAGGGTGATAGCGAGCAGTACTTC,TRBD1,.,TRBJ2-7,TRBV4-2
CASRIDRMNTEAFF,TGTGCCAGCCGAATCGACAGGATGAACACTGAAGCTTTCTTT,.,.,TRBJ1-1,TRBV16
CASSYEPGRSPIGELFF,TGTGCCAGCAGCTATGAGCCGGGGCGCAGCCCCATTGGGGAGCTGTTTTTT,.,.,TRBJ2-2,TRBV7-3
CASGERTGHTTGYEQYF,TGTGCCAGCGGGGAAAGGACGGGGCATACGACCGGCTACGAGCAGTACTTC,.,.,TRBJ2-7,TRBV6-4
CASSPQRRDSPLHF,TGCGCCAGCAGCCCACAAAGAAGAGATTCACCCCTCCACTTT,.,.,TRBJ1-6,TRBV4-1
CASSLDGHYGYTF,TGTGCCAGCAGCTTAGACGGGCACTATGGCTACACCTTC,.,.,TRBJ1-2,TRBV11-3
CASSLGASDEQYF,TGTGCCAGCAGCTTAGGGGCCTCGGACGAGCAGTACTTC,.,.,TRBJ2-7,TRBV7-9
CASSFAIQGMEAFF,TGTGCCAGCAGCTTCGCTATCCAGGGAATGGAAGCTTTCTTT,.,.,TRBJ1-1,TRBV7-9
CASSVSSGNTGELFF,TGTGCCAGCAGTGTATCTAGCGGAAACACCGGGGAGCTGTTTTTT,TRBD2,.,TRBJ2-2,TRBV2
CASSLAVWDRTNEQFF,TGTGCCAGCAGCTTAGCGGTTTGGGACCGCACCAATGAGCAGTTCTTC,.,.,TRBJ2-1,TRBV7-6
CASRPHSGDYEQYF,TGTGCCAGCAGACCCCACTCGGGAGACTACGAGCAGTACTTC,.,.,TRBJ2-7,TRBV2